This T cell receptor beta chain was retrieved from a study of blood T cell repertoires in COVID-19. Overall study: Spain, Italy and the United States supplied samples that represented acute and convalescent COVID-19. The analysed material was cDNA or gDNA that came from T cells, B-cell-depleted T cells, or PBMCs.

The germline V gene has CDR1 SNHLY and CDR2 FYNNEI. V was trimmed by 4 bases and J by 0 bases, leaving 11 bases between them. This CDR3 is built from 15 residues. This clone was seen a few times. This table comes from immunoSEQ multiplex PCR, and its TCRdb copy is limited to in-frame clones, with some not included. The sample includes about 250,000 clones, 85% to 90% of them seen just once. Source material: peripheral blood. The receptor comes from a man older than 75 with acute or convalescent COVID-19. The chain joins TRBV2 to TRBJ2-3; TRBD2 is a possible D gene (6 bases). The CDR3 region is CASSVRDPSTDTQYF. CDR3 sequence (DNA): TGTGCCAGCAGTGTGCGGGACCCAAGCACAGATACGCAGTATTTT.